This T cell receptor beta chain was observed in a study of OX40 agonist ivuxolimab in advanced cancers. About the research overall: Past anti-PD-1, anti-PD-L1 or anti-CTLA-4 therapy was accepted, and 30% to 50% had received some.

Autoimmune disease history or systemic immunosuppression disqualified patients. The repertoire was sequenced with immunoSEQ multiplex PCR; TCRdb's copy has only in-frame clones and lacks some. The sample holds 56,000 or so clones, about four fifths seen once. The CDR3 is 13 residues long. Germline V CDR1 and CDR2: GTSNPN, SVGIG (reference sequence). The germline V and J ends were trimmed by 3 bases and 3 bases, with 9 bases remaining between them. The TCR originated in an adult with an advanced solid tumor such as melanoma, head and neck, liver or kidney cancer. The input for sequencing was CD4+ or CD8+ T cells sorted from blood, taken in a trial of the OX40 agonist ivuxolimab. The V gene is TRBV30, the J gene TRBJ2-1; the D is unclear. The CDR3: CAWSLGVYNEQFF. The CDR3 DNA follows: TGTGCCTGGAGCCTAGGCGTCTACAATGAGCAGTTCTTC.